This T cell receptor (beta chain) was profiled in a study of OX40 agonist ivuxolimab in advanced cancers. Study-level background: Ivuxolimab was a fully human IgG2 agonistic monoclonal antibody targeting the costimulatory receptor OX40 (CD134). Of the roughly 54 patients in dose escalation, about 20 had hepatocellular carcinoma, some 15 had melanoma, 9 had renal cell carcinoma and 9 had head and neck cancer. The dose-escalation cohort was roughly 83% male with a mean age of about 60 years, ranging from roughly 20 to 85. Intravenous ivuxolimab was administered to patients every 2 weeks at six dose levels: 0.01, 0.1, 0.3, 1.5, 3 and 10 mg/kg. The monotherapy dose-escalation portion (N of about 57 patients) of the phase I ivuxolimab trial is reported in the paper. Peripheral TCRbeta sequencing was intended to test whether TCR sequence diversity was altered and clonal T-cell expansion was caused by ivuxolimab. Patients were allowed to have had prior anti-PD-1, anti-PD-L1 or anti-CTLA-4 therapy, and roughly two fifths of the dose-escalation patients had been treated with checkpoint inhibitors. Partial responses were achieved by three dose-escalation patients, of whom one had hepatocellular carcinoma and two had cutaneous melanoma. Results and caveats for the whole study, not just this receptor: The antigen specificity of the peripheral T cells that underwent clonal expansion was not determined. Partial responders in the 0.1-3.0 mg/kg groups had among the lowest normalized peripheral clonal expansion, especially among CD8+ T cells. On average, CD8+ T cells showed more expanded clones than CD4+ T cells after ivuxolimab. At doses from 0.1 to 3.0 mg/kg, clonal expansion was seen in both CD4+ and CD8+ blood T cells between baseline and week 6. Low levels of normalized T-cell clonal expansion were also seen in some patients who did not respond.

As concerns this clone: The target of this receptor is not known. No much larger clone is present one base from it, and per-base qualities are unavailable.

V is pared back by 3 bases and J by 5 bases, with 19 bases lying between the germline termini. CDR1 and CDR2 (LNHNV, YYDKDF) derive from the germline V gene (reference sequence). The CDR3 numbers 16 residues from cysteine through phenylalanine. Kept here is only the CDR3 DNA, which spans 48 bases and is read in frame from base 1. The trial excluded patients who had a history of autoimmune disease or were on systemic immunosuppression. Peripheral blood for TCR sequencing was drawn from every dose cohort at baseline, at cycle 4 day 1 and at cycle 7 day 1. Samples came from an open-label, multicenter, first-in-human phase I dose-escalation trial of ivuxolimab. Adults with locally advanced or metastatic melanoma, renal cell, hepatocellular, or head and neck squamous cell carcinoma were enrolled in the trial. Before TCR sequencing, CD4+ and CD8+ T cells were separately sorted from peripheral blood. Genomic DNA was extracted from sorted cells for sequencing of the TCRbeta CDR3 region. TCRbeta CDR3 regions were sequenced using the immunoSEQ Assay. The table was pulled from immuneACCESS by TCRdb, which kept in-frame rearrangements only. Such tables lose some clones; where checked, under half of the loss comes from unresolved V genes, and the rest has no known cause. The sample data list 50,000 to 70,000 clones, and roughly four fifths of these were observed just once. The top ten constitute about 2.2% of the sample.

The V and J segments used are TRBV15 and TRBJ1-1; a weak D assignment points to TRBD1 (5 bases agree). Sample: CD4+ or CD8+ T cells sorted from blood, taken in a trial of the OX40 agonist ivuxolimab. The source of this sequence is an adult with an advanced solid tumor such as melanoma, head and neck, liver or kidney cancer. The bases are TGTGCCACCAGCAGGGATAACAGGATTCGAGGGACTGAAGCTTTCTTT. Its protein reads: CATSRDNRIRGTEAFF.